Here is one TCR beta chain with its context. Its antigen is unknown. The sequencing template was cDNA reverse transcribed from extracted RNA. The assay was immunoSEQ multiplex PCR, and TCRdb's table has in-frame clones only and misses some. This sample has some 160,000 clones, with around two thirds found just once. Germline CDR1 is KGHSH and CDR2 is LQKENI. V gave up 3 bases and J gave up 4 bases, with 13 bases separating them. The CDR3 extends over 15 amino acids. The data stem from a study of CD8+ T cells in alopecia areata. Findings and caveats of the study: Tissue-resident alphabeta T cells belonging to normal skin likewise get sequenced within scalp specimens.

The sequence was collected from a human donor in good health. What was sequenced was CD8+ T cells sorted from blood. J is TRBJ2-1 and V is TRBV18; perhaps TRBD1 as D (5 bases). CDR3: CASSPWGPEYNEQFF. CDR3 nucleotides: TGTGCCAGCTCACCGTGGGGCCCAGAATACAATGAGCAGTTCTTC.